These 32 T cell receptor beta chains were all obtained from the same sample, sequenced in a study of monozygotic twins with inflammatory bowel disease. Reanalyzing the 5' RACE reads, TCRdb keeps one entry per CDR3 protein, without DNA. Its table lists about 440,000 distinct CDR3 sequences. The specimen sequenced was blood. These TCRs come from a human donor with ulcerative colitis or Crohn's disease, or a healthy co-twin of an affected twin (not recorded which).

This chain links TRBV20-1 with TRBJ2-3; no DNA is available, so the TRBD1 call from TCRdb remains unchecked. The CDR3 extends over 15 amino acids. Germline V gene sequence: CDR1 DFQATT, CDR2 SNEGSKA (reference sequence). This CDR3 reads CSARILGPHGDTQYF.

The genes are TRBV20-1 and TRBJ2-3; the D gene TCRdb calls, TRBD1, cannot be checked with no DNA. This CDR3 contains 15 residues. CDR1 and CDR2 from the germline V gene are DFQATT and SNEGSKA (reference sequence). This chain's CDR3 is CSAKTGRVWTDTQYF.

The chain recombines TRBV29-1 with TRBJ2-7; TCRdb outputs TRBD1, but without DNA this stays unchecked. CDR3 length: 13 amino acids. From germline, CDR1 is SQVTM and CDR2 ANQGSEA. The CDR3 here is CSVMRGTGSEQYF.

Here the CDR3 reads CSAFSPYFGTDTQYF. This sequence joins TRBV20-1 and TRBJ2-3; TCRdb indicates TRBD2, and absent DNA this call remains unverified. This CDR3 contains 15 residues. Germline CDR1 reads DFQATT; CDR2 reads SNEGSKA (reference sequence).

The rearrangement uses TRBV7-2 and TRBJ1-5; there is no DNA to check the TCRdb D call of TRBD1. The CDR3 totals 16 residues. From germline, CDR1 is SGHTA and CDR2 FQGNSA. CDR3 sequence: CASSGDRELLGSPQHF.

This chain's CDR3 is CATSIISGYEQYF. This chain links TRBV18 with TRBJ2-7; without DNA, the TCRdb call of TRBD2 cannot be checked. The V gene's germline CDR1 is KGHSH and CDR2 LQKENI. This CDR3 has 13 residues.

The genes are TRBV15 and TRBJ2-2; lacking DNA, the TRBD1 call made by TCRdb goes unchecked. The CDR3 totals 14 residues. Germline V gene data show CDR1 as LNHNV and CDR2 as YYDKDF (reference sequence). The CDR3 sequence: CATSRQGNTGELFF.

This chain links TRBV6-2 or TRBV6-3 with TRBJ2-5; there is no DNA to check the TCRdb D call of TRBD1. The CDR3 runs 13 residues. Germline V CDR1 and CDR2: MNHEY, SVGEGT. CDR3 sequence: CATTPTGQETQYF.

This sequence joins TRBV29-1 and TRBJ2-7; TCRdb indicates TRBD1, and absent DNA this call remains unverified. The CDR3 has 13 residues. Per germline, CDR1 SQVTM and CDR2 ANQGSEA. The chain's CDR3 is CSVVMQGTREQYF.

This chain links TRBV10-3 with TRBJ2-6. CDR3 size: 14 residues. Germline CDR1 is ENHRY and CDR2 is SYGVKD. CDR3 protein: CAISDTSGANVLTF.

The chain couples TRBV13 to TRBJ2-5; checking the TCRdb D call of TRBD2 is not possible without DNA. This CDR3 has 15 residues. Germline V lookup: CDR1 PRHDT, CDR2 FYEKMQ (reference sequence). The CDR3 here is CASSLVRGGLETQYF.

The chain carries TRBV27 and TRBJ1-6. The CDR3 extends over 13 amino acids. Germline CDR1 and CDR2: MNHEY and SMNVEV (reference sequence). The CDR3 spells CASSFGQQSPLHF.

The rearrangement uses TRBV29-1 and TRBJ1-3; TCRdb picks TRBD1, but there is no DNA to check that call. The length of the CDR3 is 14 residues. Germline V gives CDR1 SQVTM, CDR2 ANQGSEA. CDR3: CSVEEGAAGNTIYF.

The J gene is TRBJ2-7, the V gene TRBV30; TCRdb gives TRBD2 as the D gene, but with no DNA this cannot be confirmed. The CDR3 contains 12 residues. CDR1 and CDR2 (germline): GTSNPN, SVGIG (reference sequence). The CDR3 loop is CAWSGPAGKQYF.

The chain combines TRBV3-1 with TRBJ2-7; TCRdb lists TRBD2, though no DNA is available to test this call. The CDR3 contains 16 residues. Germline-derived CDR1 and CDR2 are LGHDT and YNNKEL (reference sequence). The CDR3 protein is CASSLISGGSSYEQYF.

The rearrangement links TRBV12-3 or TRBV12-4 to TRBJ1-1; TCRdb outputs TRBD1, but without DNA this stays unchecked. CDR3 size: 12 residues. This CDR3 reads CASKQGDVEAFF.

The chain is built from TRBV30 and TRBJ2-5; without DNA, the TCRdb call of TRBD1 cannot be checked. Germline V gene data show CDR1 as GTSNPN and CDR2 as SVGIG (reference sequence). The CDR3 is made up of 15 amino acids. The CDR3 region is CAWSDRGRWQETQYF.

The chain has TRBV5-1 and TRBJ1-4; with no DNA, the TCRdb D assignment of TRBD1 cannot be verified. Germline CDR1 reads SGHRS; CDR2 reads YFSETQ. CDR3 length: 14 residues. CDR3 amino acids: CASSSRTGNEKLFF. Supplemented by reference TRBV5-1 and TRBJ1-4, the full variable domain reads KAGVTQTPRYLIKTRGQQVTLSCSPISGHRSVSWYQQTPGQGLQFLFEYFSETQRNKGNFPGRFSGRQFSNSRSEMNVSTLELGDSALYLCASSSRTGNEKLFFGSGTQLSVL.

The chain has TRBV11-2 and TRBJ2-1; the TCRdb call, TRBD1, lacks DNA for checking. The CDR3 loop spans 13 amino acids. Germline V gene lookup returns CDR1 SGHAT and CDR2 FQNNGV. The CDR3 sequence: CASSFLRGNEQFF.

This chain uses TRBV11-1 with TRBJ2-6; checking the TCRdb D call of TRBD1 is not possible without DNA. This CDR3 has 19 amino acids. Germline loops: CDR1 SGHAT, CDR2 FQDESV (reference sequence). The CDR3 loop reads CASSPHPPGRFSGANVLTF.

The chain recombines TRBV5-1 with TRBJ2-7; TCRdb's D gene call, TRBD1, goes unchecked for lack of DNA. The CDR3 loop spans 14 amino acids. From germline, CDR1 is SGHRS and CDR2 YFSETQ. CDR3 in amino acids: CASSAGTGFHEQYF.

CDR3 residues: CASTQGLSTDTQYF. The chain has TRBV6-2 or TRBV6-3 and TRBJ2-3; there is no DNA to check the TCRdb D call of TRBD2. From germline, CDR1 is MNHEY and CDR2 SVGEGT. This CDR3 is built from 14 residues.

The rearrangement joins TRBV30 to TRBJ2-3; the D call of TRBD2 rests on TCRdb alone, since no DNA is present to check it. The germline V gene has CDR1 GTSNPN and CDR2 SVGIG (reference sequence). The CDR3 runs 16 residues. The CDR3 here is CAWSVPQREGTDTQYF.

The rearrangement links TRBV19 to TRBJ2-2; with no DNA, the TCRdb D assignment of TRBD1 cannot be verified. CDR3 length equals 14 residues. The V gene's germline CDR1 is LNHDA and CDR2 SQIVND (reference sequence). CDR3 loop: CASRGDTYTGELFF. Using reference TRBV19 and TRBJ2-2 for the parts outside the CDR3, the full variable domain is DGGITQSPKYLFRKEGQNVTLSCEQNLNHDAMYWYRQDPGQGLRLIYYSQIVNDFQKGDIAEGYSVSREKKESFPLTVTSAQKNPTAFYLCASRGDTYTGELFFGEGSRLTVL.

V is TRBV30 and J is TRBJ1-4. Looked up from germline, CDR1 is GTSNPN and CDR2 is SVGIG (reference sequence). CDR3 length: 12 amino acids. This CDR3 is CAWSETTLELFF.

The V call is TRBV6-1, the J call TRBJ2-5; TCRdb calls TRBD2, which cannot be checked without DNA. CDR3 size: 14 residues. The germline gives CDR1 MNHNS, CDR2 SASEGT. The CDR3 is CASSGGRTLETQYF.

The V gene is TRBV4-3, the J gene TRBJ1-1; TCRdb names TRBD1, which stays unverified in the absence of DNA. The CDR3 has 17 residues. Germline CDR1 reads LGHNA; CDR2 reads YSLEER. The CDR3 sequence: CASSQDRVHRYGTEAFF.

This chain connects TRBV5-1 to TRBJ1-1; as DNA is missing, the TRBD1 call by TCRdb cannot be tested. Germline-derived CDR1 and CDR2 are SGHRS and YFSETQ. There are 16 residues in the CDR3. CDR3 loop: CASSLVPTAMNTEAFF.

CDR3 amino acids: CASSQGGRGTDTQYF. The J gene is TRBJ2-3, the V gene TRBV4-1; TCRdb's assignment of TRBD1 cannot be checked, as there is no DNA. From germline, CDR1 is MGHRA and CDR2 YSYEKL. The CDR3 spans 15 residues.

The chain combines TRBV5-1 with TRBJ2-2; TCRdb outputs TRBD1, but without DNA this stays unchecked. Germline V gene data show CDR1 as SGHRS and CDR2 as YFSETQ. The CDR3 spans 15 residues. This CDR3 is CASGVGIGGTGELFF. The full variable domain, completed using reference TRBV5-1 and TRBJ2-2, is KAGVTQTPRYLIKTRGQQVTLSCSPISGHRSVSWYQQTPGQGLQFLFEYFSETQRNKGNFPGRFSGRQFSNSRSEMNVSTLELGDSALYLCASGVGIGGTGELFFGEGSRLTVL.

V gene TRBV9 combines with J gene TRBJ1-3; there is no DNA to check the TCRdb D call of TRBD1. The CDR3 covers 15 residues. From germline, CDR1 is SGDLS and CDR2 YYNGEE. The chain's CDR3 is CASSSRDNPGNTIYF.

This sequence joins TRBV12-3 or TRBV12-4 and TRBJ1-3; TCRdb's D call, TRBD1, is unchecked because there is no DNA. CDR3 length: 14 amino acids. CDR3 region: CASSLPGERNTIYF.